This T cell receptor (beta chain) was documented in a study of blood T cells in healthy people across ages. Germline CDR1 MNHEY, CDR2 SMNVEV (reference sequence). Trimming pared 6 bases from V and 3 bases from J, leaving 18 bases between. This CDR3 region has 16 residues. The second PCR ran about 6 to 12 cycles with a sample-barcoded 5' primer and J-beta primers. MiXCR, run by TCRdb on the 5' RACE reads, gives a single entry per CDR3 protein. Of approximately 1.5 million distinct CDR3 sequences in the sample, roughly 32% were seen once. Sequencing was performed on blood. This chain links TRBV27 with TRBJ2-1; D perhaps matches TRBD1 (5 bases). This clonotype was sampled from a woman aged 25 to 45 in good health. The CDR3 loop is CASSPTSDSFYNEQFF. The DNA for the CDR3 is TGTGCCAGCAGCCCAACGAGCGACAGCTTCTACAATGAGCAGTTCTTC.